This TCR beta chain was obtained from a study of blood T cells in healthy people across ages. Study observations and caveats: Across the age range, TCR beta diversity per million T cells fell in a roughly linear way.

Then a second PCR, running roughly 7 to 11 cycles, was carried out with a sample-barcoded 5' primer and a J-beta primer mix. A single record per CDR3 protein comes from TCRdb applying MiXCR to the 5' RACE reads. This sample has around 820,000 distinct CDR3 sequences, with roughly 25% found just once. The CDR3 is 14 amino acids. The V gene lost 3 bases and the J gene lost 0 bases, with 9 bases spanning the gap. CDR1 and CDR2 from the germline V gene are MDHEN and SYDVKM. Comment on this clonotype: Its antigen is undetermined.

This same sample was also part of a study on T cells of mothers and their children.

The sample comprised blood. The TCR comes from a boy younger than 18 in good health. The rearrangement joins TRBV28 to TRBJ2-7, with D possibly TRBD2 on 6 matching bases. The CDR3 sequence: CASSFPGGSYEQYF. The CDR3 nucleotides read TGTGCCAGCAGTTTTCCCGGGGGCTCCTACGAGCAGTACTTC. The whole variable domain, filled in from reference TRBV28 and TRBJ2-7, reads DVKVTQSSRYLVKRTGEKVFLECVQDMDHENMFWYRQDPGLGLRLIYFSYDVKMKEKGDIPEGYSVSREKKERFSLILESASTNQTSMYLCASSFPGGSYEQYFGPGTRLTVT.